This T cell receptor (beta chain) originates from a study of blood T cell repertoires in COVID-19. Methods used by the authors: Quantification of nucleated cells was approximated via reference gene primer amplification. TCRdb's copy holds only in-frame clones and misses some; the assay was immunoSEQ multiplex PCR. The V and J calls and clone size are taken from that table; D and trimming were inferred from the DNA. This table has some 490,000 clones, approximately 83% appearing once. Germline V gene lookup returns CDR1 MNHNY and CDR2 SVGAGI (reference sequence). Between the trimmed V and J ends, which lost 2 bases and 0 bases, there was a span of 10 bases. The CDR3 sequence is 16 residues long. This clone is a singleton in its sample.

The rearrangement uses TRBV6-6 and TRBJ2-2; D might be TRBD2 (6 bases). What was sequenced was peripheral blood. This clonotype was sampled from a human donor in a cohort sampled during active COVID-19. DNA of the CDR3: TGTGCCAGCAGTTACGGTGGGACTTCGAACACCGGGGAGCTGTTTTTT. This translates into CASSYGGTSNTGELFF.